A single TCR beta chain is shown here with its context. Its antigen is unknown. The template for TCR beta VDJ and CDR3 sequence profiling was genomic DNA. TCRdb passed the reads through MiXCR, listing each CDR3 protein once. This table has 150,000 to 200,000 distinct CDR3 sequences, about 48% appearing once. These data originate in a study of CD8+CD57+ T cells in acquired aplastic anemia. On the study more broadly: On average, sorted CD4+ and CD8+ cells gave 3 to 4 ug of DNA. CD4+ cells from healthy donors averaged about 9.8 million reads. The study, taken as a whole, reports: In CD8+ cells, Simpson's diversity showed no significant difference between patients and controls. About 28 sequences, all CD8+ CDR3, were shared between patients and controls.

Deletions cut 2 bases from V and 2 bases from J, with 10 bases between. The CDR3 is 15 amino acids. In germline, CDR1 is SNHLY, CDR2 FYNNEI. Material: sorted CD4+, CD8+, or CD8+CD57+ T cells (not recorded which) from PBMCs. The chain has TRBV2 and TRBJ1-3; D remains ambiguous. This receptor was identified in a human donor in good health. The CDR3 region is CASSEWTGAGNTIYF. CDR3 bases: TGTGCCAGCAGTGAATGGACGGGTGCTGGAAACACCATATATTTT.